Below are 9 T cell receptor beta chains sequenced from a single sample in a study of T cell responses to AZD1222 COVID-19 vaccine (dated by TCRdb to the early 2020s). The method was the immunoSEQ multiplex PCR assay. TCRdb mirrors the immuneACCESS table, restricted to in-frame sequences. Some clones are absent from its copies; in checked studies, under half trace to an unresolved V gene, and the reason for the others is unknown. This sample holds over 100,000 clones; around 89% were observed only once. The ten largest clones add up to under 3.5% of the sample. Sample time point, as interpreted from the label and publication: baseline before first vaccination. The specimen was peripheral blood, collected on day 0 of AZD1222 vaccination. The receptors were gathered from an adult in good health.

The chain uses TRBV12-3 or TRBV12-4 and TRBJ1-3; the D is unclear. The CDR3 totals 13 residues. Deletions cut 7 bases from V and 6 bases from J, with 13 bases between. The CDR3 coding sequence is TGTGCCAGCACCAAAGCCGTTAAAAACACCATATATTTT. It specifies CASTKAVKNTIYF.

The rearrangement uses TRBV28 and TRBJ1-1; D unclear. CDR1 and CDR2 from the germline V gene are MDHEN and SYDVKM. CDR3 length: 17 amino acids. The germline V and J ends were trimmed by 3 bases and 0 bases, with 17 bases remaining between them. The CDR3 DNA is TGTGCCAGCAGTTTTGCCCTTACAAAACGTATGAACACTGAAGCTTTCTTT. It codes for CASSFALTKRMNTEAFF.

This clone was recorded only once. The chain links TRBV13 to TRBJ2-2, with D unresolved. Trimming shortened V by 5 bases and J by 6 bases, and 7 bases separated the two germline ends. The CDR3 covers 12 residues. Germline V gene lookup returns CDR1 PRHDT and CDR2 FYEKMQ (reference sequence). CDR3 nucleotide sequence: TGTGCCAGCAGCCAAGGATCCGGGGAGCTGTTTTTT. Its translation: CASSQGSGELFF. The entire variable domain, with the rest obtained from reference TRBV13 and TRBJ2-2, is as follows: AAGVIQSPRHLIKEKRETATLKCYPIPRHDTVYWYQQGPGQDPQFLISFYEKMQSDKGSIPDRFSAQQFSDYHSELNMSSLELGDSALYFCASSQGSGELFFGEGSRLTVL.

The chain is built from TRBV19 and TRBJ1-4; maybe TRBD1 (5 bases). CDR1 is LNHDA and CDR2 is SQIVND in the germline V gene (reference sequence). Trimming took 5 bases from V and 8 from J, leaving 9 bases between them. This CDR3 comprises 12 residues. CDR3 nucleotide sequence: TGTGCCAGTAGTTTCAGGGAGGAAAAACTGTTTTTT. Protein: CASSFREEKLFF. Full variable domain (outside the CDR3, taken from reference TRBV19 and TRBJ1-4): DGGITQSPKYLFRKEGQNVTLSCEQNLNHDAMYWYRQDPGQGLRLIYYSQIVNDFQKGDIAEGYSVSREKKESFPLTVTSAQKNPTAFYLCASSFREEKLFFGSGTQLSVL.

CDR3 sequence (DNA): TGTGCCAGTAGTACGACCGGGACAGGCGTAAATGGGGAGCTGTTTTTT. It codes for CASSTTGTGVNGELFF. The rearrangement joins TRBV19 to TRBJ2-2; 8 bases are a match to TRBD1. The CDR3 consists of 16 residues. V shed 4 bases, J shed 8 bases, and the junction held 12 bases outside the gene matches. Germline CDR1 is LNHDA and CDR2 is SQIVND (reference sequence).

This sequence joins TRBV2 and TRBJ1-2; 12 bases fit TRBD1. V dropped 6 bases and J dropped 8; count of bases not matched to a gene: 7. Germline-derived CDR1 and CDR2 are SNHLY and FYNNEI. The length of the CDR3 is 14 residues. CDR3 bases: TGTGCCAGCAGACCCCCCGGGACAGGGGGCGGCTACACCTTC. Its protein is CASRPPGTGGGYTF.

This sequence joins TRBV6-5 and TRBJ1-2, with D uncertain. The ends were cut back, 6 bases at V and 5 bases at J, with 16 bases in the middle. The CDR3 totals 14 residues. The germline gives CDR1 MNHEY, CDR2 SVGAGI. DNA of the CDR3: TGTGCCAGCAGGAAGGACGGTGTCCGGTATGGCTACACCTTC. Amino acid sequence: CASRKDGVRYGYTF.

The chain has TRBV6-5 and TRBJ2-4; D call uncertain. The CDR3 consists of 15 residues. The V gene's germline CDR1 is MNHEY and CDR2 SVGAGI. V was clipped by 2 bases and J by 2 bases, with 10 bases between them. CDR3 bases: TGTGCCAGCAGTTACAAACCGGGCCCCAAAAACATTCAGTACTTC. Its translation: CASSYKPGPKNIQYF.

The CDR3 bases are TGTGCCAGCTCATCACAGGGGTGGGATGGCTACACCTTC. It translates to CASSSQGWDGYTF. The genes are TRBV18 and TRBJ1-2; the match to TRBD1 covers 7 bases. The V segment lost 5 bases and the J segment 6 bases; nucleotides outside the gene matches: 6. CDR1 is KGHSH and CDR2 is LQKENI in the germline V gene. This CDR3 is 13 amino acids long.